The present entry profiles one T cell receptor beta chain with its context. These data are taken from a study of blood T cell repertoires in COVID-19. Study details: The United States, Italy and Spain supplied acute and convalescent COVID-19 samples. In each case, the material was cDNA or gDNA derived from T cells, B-cell-depleted T cells, or PBMCs.

The CDR3 has 14 residues. The V segment lost 5 bases and the J segment 2 bases; nucleotides outside the gene matches: 4. Germline CDR1 ENHRY, CDR2 SYGVKD. As originally analysed: Reference gene primer amplification in the assay estimated nucleated cell counts. Measured with immunoSEQ multiplex PCR; TCRdb has only the in-frame clones, and not every one. The D gene and trimming were derived from the DNA, and the V and J assignments and clone size from that table. Here the sample spans tens of thousands of clones, 80% to 90% being singletons. Sequenced: peripheral blood. V and J are TRBV10-3 and TRBJ1-2; 8 positions agree with TRBD1. This clonotype was obtained from a woman aged 55-70 years with acute or convalescent COVID-19. CDR3 in DNA: TGTGCCATCAGTCCTACAGGGGGAAACTATGGCTACACCTTC. This gives the protein CAISPTGGNYGYTF.